Presented here are 29 T cell receptor beta chains from one specimen sequenced in a study of cytomegalovirus exposure and HLA in healthy donors. The PCR had 60 Vbeta and 13 Jbeta primers. Clones were read by immunoSEQ multiplex PCR, and TCRdb kept only the in-frame ones, dropping some. The sample lists some 250,000 clones; approximately 81% were seen once. Sequenced material: PBMCs. The receptors stem from a woman aged 55-70 years in good health and CMV-seropositive.

This chain links TRBV11-2 with TRBJ2-3; 13 bases align to TRBD2. Per the germline V gene, CDR1 is SGHAT and CDR2 is FQNNGV. There are 16 residues in the CDR3. Trimming at V came to 4 bases and at J to 4 bases, leaving 5 bases not matched to a gene. CDR3 region: CASSSLAGGPPDTQYF. The CDR3 DNA sequence: TGTGCCAGCAGCTCACTAGCGGGAGGGCCCCCAGATACGCAGTATTTT.

V gene TRBV29-1 combines with J gene TRBJ2-3; 9 bases fit TRBD1. This CDR3 has 14 amino acids. Germline V gene sequence: CDR1 SQVTM, CDR2 ANQGSEA. The ends lost 7 bases at V and 3 bases at J; junction bases unmatched: 8. The CDR3 sequence: CSATGTGSTDTQYF. The CDR3 DNA follows: TGCAGCGCCACCGGGACAGGGTCAACAGATACGCAGTATTTT.

The rearrangement uses TRBV11-2 and TRBJ2-7, with TRBD2 as a possible D gene (5 bases). This CDR3 comprises 12 residues. With 3 bases removed from V and 9 bases from J, the gap between germline ends came to 12 bases. In germline, CDR1 is SGHAT, CDR2 FQNNGV. CDR3 nucleotides: TGTGCCAGCAGCTTGGTAGCGCTACGGCAGTACTTC. Residues: CASSLVALRQYF.

The chain links TRBV18 to TRBJ1-3; 7 bases fit TRBD1. Trimming cost V 3 bases and J 3 bases; bases outside gene matches: 11. This CDR3 has 17 residues. CDR1 KGHSH and CDR2 LQKENI come from the germline V gene. In DNA, the CDR3 is TGTGCCAGCTCACCGGACTTGACAGGGTTAGGTGGAAACACCATATATTTT. Translated: CASSPDLTGLGGNTIYF.

The chain is built from TRBV28 and TRBJ2-1; 8 positions agree with TRBD2. V lost 5 bases, J lost 5 bases, and 8 bases stayed unmatched. Germline V lookup: CDR1 MDHEN, CDR2 SYDVKM. CDR3 length: 15 amino acids. The CDR3 nucleotides read TGTGCCAGCAGTCAACCGGGACTAGGAAACAATGAGCAGTTCTTC. Protein: CASSQPGLGNNEQFF.

This sequence joins TRBV29-1 and TRBJ2-2, with 9 bases identical to TRBD1. The CDR3 covers 14 residues. V lost 6 bases, J lost 4 bases, and 6 bases stayed unmatched. Germline lookup yields CDR1 SQVTM and CDR2 ANQGSEA. The DNA for the CDR3 is TGCAGCGTCAACAGGGGGCGCGGCACCGGGGAGCTGTTTTTT. It encodes CSVNRGRGTGELFF.

CDR3 sequence (DNA): TGTGCCAGCAGCTCCCAGCGGTCCTACGAGCAGTACTTC. Its translation is CASSSQRSYEQYF. The chain has TRBV11-2 and TRBJ2-7, with a possible D match to TRBD2 (5 bases). Germline values: CDR1 SGHAT, CDR2 FQNNGV. CDR3 size: 13 residues. The V end was cut by 4 bases, the J end by 1 base, with 8 bases between.

The J gene is TRBJ1-1, the V gene TRBV10-2; no clear D gene. CDR3 length: 12 amino acids. CDR1 WSHSY and CDR2 SAAADI come from the germline V gene. Trimming took off 6 bases at V and 1 base at J, with 6 bases between the two ends. The CDR3 region is CASRTRNTEAFF. The CDR3 DNA is TGCGCCAGCAGAACACGGAACACTGAAGCTTTCTTT.

For this clone: An end of the junction does not agree with germline; a read error may underlie this. This chain links TRBV7-7 with TRBJ2-7; TRBD2 matches 12 bases. This CDR3 has 15 amino acids. Germline V gene lookup returns CDR1 SSHAT and CDR2 FNYEAQ (reference sequence). The CDR3 DNA sequence: TGTGCTAGCAGCCCCTCTAGCGGGGGGGGATACGAGCAGTACTTC. As protein: CASSPSSGGGYEQYF.

The V call is TRBV2, the J call TRBJ2-5; 11 bases map to TRBD2. The V and J ends lost 2 bases and 4 bases, in that order; junction bases with no gene match: 12. From germline, CDR1 is SNHLY and CDR2 FYNNEI. The CDR3 length is 18 residues. CDR3 nucleotide sequence: TGTGCCAGCAGTGAAAGGCTAGCGGGAGGTCTTAGTAGAGAGACCCAGTACTTC. Translation: CASSERLAGGLSRETQYF.

This chain links TRBV5-1 with TRBJ2-5; D gene unclear. The CDR3 is 17 residues long. The germline gives CDR1 SGHRS, CDR2 YFSETQ. Trimming cost V 1 base and J 2 bases, with 18 bases left between them. CDR3 loop: CASSLSRPDRGQETQYF. The CDR3 region has the DNA TGCGCCAGCAGCTTGTCCCGTCCCGATCGCGGTCAAGAGACCCAGTACTTC.

The chain combines TRBV5-4 with TRBJ2-3; TRBD1 is a possible D gene (6 bases). The CDR3 is made up of 15 amino acids. The germline CDR1 and CDR2 sequences are SGHNT and YYREEE (reference sequence). V was trimmed by 2 bases and J by 1 base, leaving 11 bases between them. The CDR3 nucleotides are TGTGCCAGCAGCTTAGGGGGAGTAGGCACAGATACGCAGTATTTT. This sequence encodes CASSLGGVGTDTQYF.

The chain couples TRBV6-5 to TRBJ1-2; tentative D call: TRBD1 (5 bases). Germline values: CDR1 MNHEY, CDR2 SVGAGI. The CDR3 is 14 residues long. V gave up 6 bases and J gave up 3 bases, with 14 bases separating them. In DNA form, the CDR3 reads TGTGCCAGCAGCCAGATCGGGGGGGACTATGGCTACACCTTC. It encodes CASSQIGGDYGYTF.

Comment on this clone: One end of the junction varies from germline; a read error may be responsible. The chain is built from TRBV7-9 and TRBJ2-3, with D tentatively TRBD1 (6 bases). The CDR3 runs to 18 residues. Germline V gene data show CDR1 as SEHNR and CDR2 as FQNEAQ (reference sequence). The CDR3 DNA sequence: TGTTCCAGCAGCTTAAGACAGGTTCGACTTAGGGGCACAGATACGCAGTATTTT. This gives the protein CSSSLRQVRLRGTDTQYF. Filled out from reference TRBV7-9 and TRBJ2-3, the complete variable domain reads DTGVSQNPRHKITKRGQNVTFRCDPISEHNRLYWYRQTLGQGPEFLTYFQNEAQLEKSRLLSDRFSAERPKGSFSTLEIQRTEQGDSAMYLCSSSLRQVRLRGTDTQYFGPGTRLTVL.

This clone was observed once. This chain joins TRBV27 and TRBJ1-6; 8 nucleotides match TRBD1. Germline V gene lookup returns CDR1 MNHEY and CDR2 SMNVEV (reference sequence). The CDR3 has 15 amino acids. The junction had 7 bases not matched to a gene; V was cut back by 5 bases and J by 7 bases. CDR3 coding DNA: TGTGCCAGCAGTCCCTCGGGACAGGCGAATTCACCCCTCCACTTT. This translates into CASSPSGQANSPLHF.

The genes are TRBV4-1 and TRBJ1-1; no definite D call. Germline values: CDR1 MGHRA, CDR2 YSYEKL. V dropped 4 bases and J dropped 3 bases, with 9 bases sitting between them. CDR3 size: 13 residues. The CDR3 DNA reads TGCGCCAGCAGCCCCCAGCGGTACACTGAAGCTTTCTTT. It codes for CASSPQRYTEAFF.

On this clone itself: The sample has other DNA sequences that encode this CDR3 too. V usage is TRBV5-6 and J usage is TRBJ1-1; D gene unclear. V lost 0 bases and J lost 3, with 6 bases in between. In germline, CDR1 is SGHDT, CDR2 YYEEEE. The CDR3 sequence is 13 residues long. The CDR3 protein is CASSLDRDTEAFF. The CDR3 nucleotides read TGTGCCAGCAGCTTGGACAGAGACACTGAAGCTTTCTTT.

V and J are TRBV2 and TRBJ2-5; 8 bases map to TRBD2. Losses at the gene ends were 3 bases for V and 7 bases for J; bases not matched to a gene: 10. Germline V gives CDR1 SNHLY, CDR2 FYNNEI. The length of the CDR3 is 15 residues. CDR3 protein: CASSDRPRTSRTQYF. In DNA form, the CDR3 reads TGTGCCAGCAGTGACCGGCCCAGGACTAGCCGGACCCAGTACTTC.

As to this clone: The same CDR3 also results from other DNA sequences found in this sample. J is TRBJ2-1 and V is TRBV7-9; no definite D call. CDR1 is SEHNR and CDR2 is FQNEAQ in the germline V gene (reference sequence). The CDR3 has 13 amino acids. V dropped 1 base and J dropped 4 bases, with 5 bases sitting between them. CDR3 sequence reads: CASSLGTYNEQFF. The CDR3 DNA is TGTGCCAGCAGCTTAGGTACTTACAATGAGCAGTTCTTC.

This clone turned up a few times. In DNA, the CDR3 is TGCGCCAGCAGCCAAGATCGGGTAGCGGGTTCCTACGAGCAGTACTTC. It specifies CASSQDRVAGSYEQYF. The V call is TRBV4-1, the J call TRBJ2-7; TRBD2 matches at 7 bases. Losses at the gene ends were 0 bases for V and 1 base for J; bases not matched to a gene: 6. Germline V gene lookup returns CDR1 MGHRA and CDR2 YSYEKL. This CDR3 has 16 residues.

The chain couples TRBV7-9 to TRBJ1-2, with a tentative D call TRBD1 (6 bases). The CDR3 runs to 14 residues. Trimming stripped 4 bases from V and 0 bases from J, with 9 bases between. CDR1 and CDR2 (germline): SEHNR, FQNEAQ (reference sequence). As DNA, the CDR3 is TGTGCCAGCAGCTGGGACATGGCTAACTATGGCTACACCTTC. Encoded protein: CASSWDMANYGYTF.

The rearrangement links TRBV5-1 to TRBJ1-2; D remains ambiguous. The CDR3 totals 13 residues. Germline lookup yields CDR1 SGHRS and CDR2 YFSETQ. V lost 1 base to trimming and J lost 2 bases, with 6 bases between them. The CDR3 protein is CASSLPSNYGYTF. DNA of the CDR3: TGCGCCAGCAGCTTGCCATCCAACTATGGCTACACCTTC.

This sequence joins TRBV9 and TRBJ2-7, with 7 bases aligning to TRBD1. The CDR3 has 14 amino acids. V was pared by 4 bases and J by 1 base, with 5 bases of the junction left unmatched. The germline V gene encodes CDR1 SGDLS and CDR2 YYNGEE. The CDR3 region has the DNA TGTGCCAGCAGCCTACGGGACAGATCCTACGAGCAGTACTTC. Translated, it gives CASSLRDRSYEQYF. The whole variable domain, remainder taken from reference TRBV9 and TRBJ2-7, is DSGVTQTPKHLITATGQRVTLRCSPRSGDLSVYWYQQSLDQGLQFLIQYYNGEERAKGNILERFSAQQFPDLHSELNLSSLELGDSALYFCASSLRDRSYEQYFGPGTRLTVT.

The V call is TRBV5-1, the J call TRBJ2-2, with 8 bases fitting TRBD1. The CDR3 loop spans 17 amino acids. Germline V gene data show CDR1 as SGHRS and CDR2 as YFSETQ. The junction had 13 bases not matched to a gene; V was cut back by 4 bases and J by 5 bases. The CDR3 sequence: CASSPPIRQGLTGELFF. The DNA of the CDR3 is TGCGCCAGCAGCCCCCCGATACGACAGGGGTTAACCGGGGAGCTGTTTTTT.

The rearrangement links TRBV20-1 to TRBJ2-1; no clear D gene. Germline V gene sequence: CDR1 DFQATT, CDR2 SNEGSKA (reference sequence). The CDR3 runs to 11 residues. V lost 3 bases and J 7 bases, leaving 7 bases between the germline ends. The CDR3 region is CSASQANEQFF. The CDR3 DNA is TGCAGTGCTAGTCAAGCAAATGAGCAGTTCTTC.

The chain is built from TRBV27 and TRBJ2-2; 10 nucleotides match TRBD1. The junction had 5 bases not matched to a gene; V was cut back by 5 bases and J by 5 bases. The CDR3 loop spans 15 amino acids. The germline V gene encodes CDR1 MNHEY and CDR2 SMNVEV (reference sequence). As DNA, the CDR3 is TGTGCCAGCAGTACGACAGGGGGCAGGACCGGGGAGCTGTTTTTT. Encoded protein: CASSTTGGRTGELFF.

The chain has TRBV5-1 and TRBJ2-7; 8 bases are shared with TRBD2. J was trimmed by 6 bases and V by 2 bases; bases with no gene match: 4. The CDR3 covers 13 residues. CDR1 is SGHRS and CDR2 is YFSETQ in the germline V gene. The CDR3 loop is CASSLLAAPEQYF. In nucleotides, the CDR3 is TGCGCCAGCAGCTTACTAGCGGCACCCGAGCAGTACTTC.

In DNA, the CDR3 is TGTGCCAGCATCCAGGGGGATCAGCCCCAGCATTTT. It translates to CASIQGDQPQHF. The chain combines TRBV27 with TRBJ1-5, with TRBD1 matching over 7 bases. V dropped 7 bases and J dropped 5; count of bases not matched to a gene: 2. Germline V gene lookup returns CDR1 MNHEY and CDR2 SMNVEV (reference sequence). This CDR3 comprises 12 residues.

CDR3 sequence (DNA): TGTGCCAGCAGTCCGCGGGACTCCTACAATGAGCAGTTCTTC. Translating it yields CASSPRDSYNEQFF. The chain employs TRBV28 and TRBJ2-1, with TRBD2 as a possible D gene (6 bases). V was cut by 5 bases and J by 0 bases, with 8 bases left in between. Germline loops: CDR1 MDHEN, CDR2 SYDVKM. This CDR3 has 14 residues.